This T cell receptor (beta chain) originates from a study of identifying expanded T cells in peripheral blood. Findings of the study overall: Technical replicates showed around 1.3 changed clones; roughly two weeks roughly 16; four weeks 19. Across healthy donors, higher total template counts meant significantly greater two-week count variance.

Germline values: CDR1 MNHEY, CDR2 SMNVEV (reference sequence). The CDR3 loop spans 14 amino acids. V lost 6 bases to trimming and J lost 4 bases; unmatched junction nucleotides: 9. TCRdb keeps only in-frame clones here, not all; method: immunoSEQ multiplex PCR. The repertoire has more than 75,000 clones, approximately 84% of them found once; the top ten carry 5.6%. No infections or other immune events were documented during collection. Comments on this clone: Its specificity is not known.

The chain employs TRBV27 and TRBJ2-7, with 7 bases aligning to TRBD2. This sequence was found in a person aged 18 to 69 in good health. The sequencing sample was made of blood. The CDR3 loop is CASRDGGTPYEQYF. CDR3 bases: TGTGCCAGCAGAGACGGGGGGACCCCTTACGAGCAGTACTTC.